Below, 13 T cell receptor beta chains from the same sample are listed, as sequenced in a study of early T cells in non-severe SARS-CoV-2 infection (dated by TCRdb to about 2021). The library was obtained by 5' RACE. The sequencer listed for this sample is NextSeq 500. Using fastp trimming at Q25 and MiXCR clonotype assembly, TCRdb reanalyzed the public sequencing data and kept in-frame beta chains. Every CDR3 protein is listed once, alongside the most common genes and DNA of its rows. The sample table lists more than 70,000 distinct CDR3 sequences, roughly 15% of them with a count of one. Roughly 13% of the sample goes to the ten largest clones. The sample comprised whole blood. Receptors originate from an adult who was a healthcare worker with PCR-confirmed SARS-CoV-2 infection or an uninfected control (not recorded which).

This clonotype was observed a few times. The chain couples TRBV18 to TRBJ2-3; D gene unclear. The CDR3 loop spans 13 amino acids. Trimming took off 1 base at V and 4 bases at J, with 6 bases between the two ends. The germline CDR1 and CDR2 sequences are KGHSH and LQKENI. In nucleotides, the CDR3 is TGTGCCAGCTCACCACGGGAAGCAGATACGCAGTATTTT. Protein sequence: CASSPREADTQYF.

This clonotype was observed many times. This sequence joins TRBV7-9 and TRBJ1-1; D is ambiguous. V was cut by 4 bases and J by 3 bases, with 15 bases left in between. The CDR3 consists of 15 residues. Germline lookup yields CDR1 SEHNR and CDR2 FQNEAQ (reference sequence). The CDR3 DNA follows: TGTGCCAGCAGCTCCCGCCGGCGTGTCGACACTGAAGCTTTCTTT. Translating it yields CASSSRRRVDTEAFF. The variable domain in full, with the rest retrieved from reference TRBV7-9 and TRBJ1-1, is DTGVSQNPRHKITKRGQNVTFRCDPISEHNRLYWYRQTLGQGPEFLTYFQNEAQLEKSRLLSDRFSAERPKGSFSTLEIQRTEQGDSAMYLCASSSRRRVDTEAFFGQGTRLTVV.

The chain joins TRBV29-1 to TRBJ2-4; 7 bases fit TRBD1. The V segment lost 6 bases and the J segment 8 bases; nucleotides outside the gene matches: 4. Germline V CDR1 and CDR2: SQVTM, ANQGSEA. CDR3 size: 11 residues. The CDR3 DNA is TGCAGCGTGGGGACAGAGGACATTCAGTACTTC. Translation gives CSVGTEDIQYF.

This chain links TRBV10-3 with TRBJ2-1; TRBD1 agrees at 9 bases. CDR3 length equals 15 residues. Germline V gene data show CDR1 as ENHRY and CDR2 as SYGVKD. Trimming at V came to 3 bases and at J to 2 bases, leaving 2 bases not matched to a gene. The DNA of the CDR3 is TGTGCCATCAGTGAAGGGACAGGGCCCTACAATGAGCAGTTCTTC. Its translation is CAISEGTGPYNEQFF.

This clonotype appeared many times. The chain recombines TRBV20-1 with TRBJ1-2; 9 positions agree with TRBD1. The CDR3 sequence is 14 residues long. Germline lookup yields CDR1 DFQATT and CDR2 SNEGSKA (reference sequence). V shed 3 bases and J 2 bases; nucleotides not matched to a gene: 4. DNA for the CDR3: TGCAGTGCTAGTGGGACAGGGCTGAACTATGGCTACACCTTC. This gives the protein CSASGTGLNYGYTF.

This sequence joins TRBV3-1 and TRBJ2-5; D not resolved. Germline lookup yields CDR1 LGHDT and CDR2 YNNKEL (reference sequence). This CDR3 spans 13 amino acids. The ends were cut back, 2 bases at V and 7 bases at J, with 11 bases in the middle. The CDR3 loop is CASSQRLLGTQYF. In DNA form, the CDR3 reads TGTGCCAGCAGCCAACGGCTCCTCGGGACCCAGTACTTC.

A remark on this clonotype: A much larger clone differs from this one at a single base, so this may be a read error. The rearrangement joins TRBV5-1 to TRBJ1-5; maybe TRBD1 (5 bases). Per the germline V gene, CDR1 is SGHRS and CDR2 is YFSETQ. The CDR3 loop spans 14 amino acids. The CDR3 sequence: CTSSQQVGAQPQHF. The CDR3 DNA reads TGCACCAGCAGCCAACAGGTAGGGGCTCAGCCCCAGCATTTT.

This clonotype has more than one count but fewer than ten. The V gene is TRBV3-1, the J gene TRBJ1-6, with D perhaps TRBD1 (6 bases). V lost 4 bases to trimming and J lost 8 bases, with 12 bases between them. The germline V gene has CDR1 LGHDT and CDR2 YNNKEL (reference sequence). CDR3 length: 14 residues. The CDR3 region has the DNA TGTGCCAGCAGCCGGGACAACGCATATTCACCCCTCCACTTT. This sequence encodes CASSRDNAYSPLHF. Variable domain in full (rest from reference TRBV3-1 and TRBJ1-6): DTAVSQTPKYLVTQMGNDKSIKCEQNLGHDTMYWYKQDSKKFLKIMFSYNNKELIINETVPNRFSPKSPDKAHLNLHINSLELGDSAVYFCASSRDNAYSPLHFGNGTRLTVT.

The chain is built from TRBV7-6 and TRBJ2-3; unclear D gene. The CDR3 extends over 14 amino acids. The germline V gene encodes CDR1 SGHVS and CDR2 FNYEAQ. The germline V and J ends were trimmed by 4 bases and 2 bases, with 10 bases remaining between them. CDR3 region: CASSSTSFTDTQYF. The CDR3 bases are TGTGCCAGCAGCTCTACGAGTTTCACAGATACGCAGTATTTT. Drawing the rest from reference TRBV7-6 and TRBJ2-3, the complete variable domain is GAGVSQSPRYKVTKRGQDVALRCDPISGHVSLYWYRQALGQGPEFLTYFNYEAQQDKSGLPNDRFSAERPEGSISTLTIQRTEQRDSAMYRCASSSTSFTDTQYFGPGTRLTVL.

There are many counts of this clonotype. The CDR3 protein is CATRAKMGGGSLYMTEAFF. CDR3 bases: TGTGCCACCAGAGCTAAGATGGGGGGGGGCTCCCTCTATATGACTGAAGCTTTCTTT. The V and J genes are TRBV6-1 and TRBJ1-1, with a weak D call TRBD1 (6 bases). Per germline, CDR1 MNHNS and CDR2 SASEGT. With 10 bases removed from V and 5 bases from J, the gap between germline ends came to 35 bases. The CDR3 length is 19 residues.

This clonotype came up many times. V gene TRBV30 combines with J gene TRBJ1-2, with no clear D. This CDR3 is built from 14 residues. Trimming stripped 1 base from V and 0 bases from J, with 9 bases between. Germline-derived CDR1 and CDR2 are GTSNPN and SVGIG (reference sequence). Here the CDR3 reads CAWSAGLANYGYTF. The CDR3 nucleotides read TGTGCCTGGAGTGCAGGCCTAGCTAACTATGGCTACACCTTC.

This chain connects TRBV7-9 to TRBJ2-1; either TRBD1 or TRBD2 may supply D (6 bases each). V was trimmed by 3 bases and J by 8 bases, leaving 14 bases between them. The CDR3 consists of 14 residues. Germline V gene lookup returns CDR1 SEHNR and CDR2 FQNEAQ (reference sequence). CDR3 residues: CASSLGGPFYEQFF. The DNA of the CDR3 is TGTGCCAGCAGCTTGGGGGGCCCATTTTATGAGCAGTTCTTC. Full variable domain (rest looked up from reference TRBV7-9 and TRBJ2-1): DTGVSQNPRHKITKRGQNVTFRCDPISEHNRLYWYRQTLGQGPEFLTYFQNEAQLEKSRLLSDRFSAERPKGSFSTLEIQRTEQGDSAMYLCASSLGGPFYEQFFGPGTRLTVL.

This clonotype was detected once. Possible read error: a much larger clone is one base away. The chain recombines TRBV11-3 with TRBJ2-3; unclear D gene. The CDR3 has 12 residues. CDR1 is SGHNT and CDR2 is YENEEA in the germline V gene. The CDR3 loop reads CASSLHTVTQYF. The CDR3 region has the DNA TGTGCCAGCAGCTTGCACACAGTTACGCAGTATTTT.